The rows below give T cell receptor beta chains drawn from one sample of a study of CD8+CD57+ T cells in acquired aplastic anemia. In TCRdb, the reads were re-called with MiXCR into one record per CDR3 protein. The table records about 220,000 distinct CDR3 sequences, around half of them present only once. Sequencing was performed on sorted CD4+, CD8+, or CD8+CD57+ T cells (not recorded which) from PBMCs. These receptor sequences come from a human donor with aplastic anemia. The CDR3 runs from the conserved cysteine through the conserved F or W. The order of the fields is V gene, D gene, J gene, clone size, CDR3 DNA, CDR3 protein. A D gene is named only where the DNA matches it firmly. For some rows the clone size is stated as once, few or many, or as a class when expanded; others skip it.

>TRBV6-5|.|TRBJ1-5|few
TGTGCCAGCAGCCCGAGGGGCGCAAGTCAGCCCCAGCATTTT
CASSPRGASQPQHF
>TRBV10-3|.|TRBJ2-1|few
TGTGCCATCAGTGAGTCTCTGGTTGAGCAGTTCTTC
CAISESLVEQFF
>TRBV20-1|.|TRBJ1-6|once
TGCAGTGCGGGAATTGGGGGACGGGAAAATTCACCCCTCCACTTT
CSAGIGGRENSPLHF
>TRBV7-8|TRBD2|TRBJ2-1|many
TGTGCCAGCAGAGGACTAGCGGTAGAGCAGTTCTTC
CASRGLAVEQFF
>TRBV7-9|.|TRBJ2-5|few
TGTGCCAGCAGCTTGGGCCGTGACCAAGAGACCCAGTACTTC
CASSLGRDQETQYF
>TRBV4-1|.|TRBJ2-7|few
TGCGCCAGCAGCCAAGTGGCAACAGTCGAGCAGTACTTC
CASSQVATVEQYF
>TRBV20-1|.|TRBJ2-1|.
TGCAGTGCGACATGGCTAAACTCCTACAATGAGCAGTTCTTC
CSATWLNSYNEQFF
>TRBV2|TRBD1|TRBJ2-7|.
TGTGCCAGCAGTGAAATTAGGGACAGGGTCAACGAGCAGTACTTC
CASSEIRDRVNEQYF
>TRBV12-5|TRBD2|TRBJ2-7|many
TGTGCTAGTGGTTTGGTCGGGAGTAGCGGGGACTACGAGCAGTACTTC
CASGLVGSSGDYEQYF
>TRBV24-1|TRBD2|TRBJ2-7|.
TGTGCCACCCAGGGACTAGCGGACTACGAGCAGTACTTC
CATQGLADYEQYF
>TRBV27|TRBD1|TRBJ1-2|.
TGTGCCAGCAGTTTGTTCCAGGGGGGAAACTATGGCTACACCTTC
CASSLFQGGNYGYTF
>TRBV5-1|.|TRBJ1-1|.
TGCGCCAGCAGCTTGGAAGGGACAAAAATGAACACTGAAGCTTTCTTT
CASSLEGTKMNTEAFF
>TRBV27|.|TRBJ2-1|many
TGTGCCAGCAGTTACGGGGTCAATGAGCAGTTCTTC
CASSYGVNEQFF
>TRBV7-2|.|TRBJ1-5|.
TGTGCCTGGAGTCTAGGGCGGCCAAGCGATCCGTGGAATCAGCCCCAGCATTTT
CAWSLGRPSDPWNQPQHF
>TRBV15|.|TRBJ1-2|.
TGTGCCACCAGCAGAGATCTACGGCTTGGAGGCTATGGCTACACCTTC
CATSRDLRLGGYGYTF